This T cell receptor beta chain is drawn from a study of shared clonotypes between healthy human individuals. Findings and caveats of the study: Non-shared clonotypes showed lower generation probabilities than clonotypes common to all four donors.

Naive CD8 cells lacked CD45RO and underwent positive selection for CCR7, leaving out terminally differentiated effector memory CD45RA+ cells. Those who donated were healthy HIV-negative adults, with no recent acute infections or vaccinations reported. This clone was counted between two and nine times. The antigen remains undetermined. Each PCR replicate from the sorted subsets contained about 200 ng DNA, which is some 30,000 T cell genomes. Using immunoSEQ multiplex PCR, the repertoire was profiled, and TCRdb retains in-frame clones only, with some absent. The table lists about 580,000 clones, roughly 98% of them singletons. The clonotype was recovered from a man aged 25-45 years in good health. Sequencing input: naive CD8+ T cells sorted from blood.

CDR3 sequence: CASSLAGTGAYEQYF. CDR3 DNA sequence: TGTGCCAGCAGCTTAGCGGGGACAGGTGCCTACGAGCAGTACTTC. The chain is built from TRBV7-9 and TRBJ2-7; 8 positions match TRBD1. The V and J ends lost 0 bases and 2 bases, in that order; junction bases with no gene match: 3. CDR1 and CDR2 (germline): SEHNR, FQNEAQ (reference sequence). This CDR3 comprises 15 residues.